This T cell receptor (beta chain) was sequenced for a study of blood T cell repertoires in COVID-19. Concerning this clone: Other DNA sequences from this sample encode an identical CDR3 as well.

V lost 6 bases to trimming and J lost 4 bases; unmatched junction nucleotides: 1. This CDR3 spans 14 amino acids. Germline loops: CDR1 SEHNR, CDR2 FQNEAQ (reference sequence). Per the study methods: Reference gene primers were amplified, and this amplification served to estimate nucleated cell counts. Sequenced by immunoSEQ multiplex PCR; TCRdb stores in-frame clones only, minus some. Clonal size and the V and J genes are those of that table, whereas D and trimming came from the DNA. The sample contains about 430,000 clones, 75% to 90% of which appear only once. The V and J genes are TRBV7-9 and TRBJ2-1; 12 nucleotides agree with TRBD2. Sequences were obtained from PBMCs or T cells enriched from blood (not recorded which). This TCR came from a man younger than 40 who had recovered from COVID-19. The CDR3 DNA is TGTGCCAGCAGTCTAGCGGGAGGGTACAATGAGCAGTTCTTC. Translated, it gives CASSLAGGYNEQFF.